This entry lists 3 T cell receptor beta chains sequenced from one sample in a study of T cells expressing NK-cell markers. TCRdb re-called the 5' RACE reads and gives one entry per CDR3 protein, without DNA. The sample data list some 410,000 distinct CDR3 sequences. Material: blood T cells: a sorted CD56 or NKG2C T cell subset, CD4+ or CD8+ T cells, or bulk PBMC T cells (not recorded which). The receptors shown here come from a woman aged 18 to 75 in good health.

V is TRBV20-1 and J is TRBJ2-7; TCRdb's assignment of TRBD2 cannot be checked, as there is no DNA. The germline gives CDR1 DFQATT, CDR2 SNEGSKA (reference sequence). The length of the CDR3 is 14 residues. This CDR3 is CSAKGTSRVGEQYF.

CDR3 sequence reads: CASSQTPNTEAFF. V usage is TRBV12-3 or TRBV12-4 and J usage is TRBJ1-1. The CDR3 sequence is 13 residues long.

The CDR3 here is CASREGYGNTIYF. The chain couples TRBV10-2 to TRBJ1-3. Germline V gene sequence: CDR1 WSHSY, CDR2 SAAADI. The CDR3 extends over 13 amino acids.